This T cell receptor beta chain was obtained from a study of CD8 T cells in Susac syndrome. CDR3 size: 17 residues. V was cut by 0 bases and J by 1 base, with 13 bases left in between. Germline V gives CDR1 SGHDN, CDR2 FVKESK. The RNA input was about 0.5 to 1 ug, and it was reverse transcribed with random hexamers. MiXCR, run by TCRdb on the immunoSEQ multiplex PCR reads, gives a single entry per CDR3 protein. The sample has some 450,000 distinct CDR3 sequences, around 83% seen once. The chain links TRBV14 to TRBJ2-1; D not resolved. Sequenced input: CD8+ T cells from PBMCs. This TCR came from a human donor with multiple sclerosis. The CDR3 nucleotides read TGTGCCAGCAGCCAAGACGAGCAGACCCTTTCCTACAATGAGCAGTTCTTC. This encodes CASSQDEQTLSYNEQFF.